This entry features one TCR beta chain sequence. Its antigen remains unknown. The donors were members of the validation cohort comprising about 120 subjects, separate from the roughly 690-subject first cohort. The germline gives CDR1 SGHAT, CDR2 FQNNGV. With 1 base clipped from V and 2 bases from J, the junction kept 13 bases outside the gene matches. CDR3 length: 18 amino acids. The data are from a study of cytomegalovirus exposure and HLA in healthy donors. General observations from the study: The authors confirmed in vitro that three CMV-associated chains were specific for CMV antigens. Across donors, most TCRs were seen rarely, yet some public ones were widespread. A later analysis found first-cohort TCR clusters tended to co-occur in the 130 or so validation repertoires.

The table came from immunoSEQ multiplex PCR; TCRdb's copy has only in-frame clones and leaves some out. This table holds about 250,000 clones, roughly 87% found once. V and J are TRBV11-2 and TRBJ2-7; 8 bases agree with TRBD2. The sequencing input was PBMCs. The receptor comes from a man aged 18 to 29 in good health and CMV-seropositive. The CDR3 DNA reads TGTGCCAGCAGCTTAGGTAGGGGGTCTAGCGGGTCAACCTACGAGCAGTACTTC. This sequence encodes CASSLGRGSSGSTYEQYF. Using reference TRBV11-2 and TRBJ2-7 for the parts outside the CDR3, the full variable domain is EAGVAQSPRYKIIEKRQSVAFWCNPISGHATLYWYQQILGQGPKLLIQFQNNGVVDDSQLPKDRFSAERLKGVDSTLKIQPAKLEDSAVYLCASSLGRGSSGSTYEQYFGPGTRLTVT.